This TCR beta chain was sequenced for a study of identical twins. All donors comprised healthy Caucasians. The CDR3 totals 15 residues. V lost 4 bases and J lost 2, with 13 bases in between. CDR1 and CDR2 (germline): SGHNT, YYREEE (reference sequence). Study observations and caveats: An excess of low generation probability was shown by twin-shared out-of-frame alpha sequences. Excess twin sharing in beta out-of-frame sequences was weaker.

MiXCR was run by TCRdb on the 5' RACE reads, yielding one entry per CDR3 protein. The sample includes 450,000 or so distinct CDR3 sequences, 14% of them seen just once. Points on this clonotype: Its antigen is as yet unknown.

Separately, the same data were catalogued under a study of yellow fever vaccine responses in identical twins. This second study notes: Twins showed a vaccine T cell response that reportedly seemed partly convergent, partly personalized.

The specimen was CD4+ T cells sorted from blood. The J gene is TRBJ1-3, the V gene TRBV5-4; no definite D call. The clonotype comes from a woman younger than 30 in good health. DNA for the CDR3: TGTGCCAGCAGCCCCCATATCAGAGCTGGAAACACCATATATTTT. Translating gives CASSPHIRAGNTIYF.